Following are 12 T cell receptor beta chains from one sample sequenced in a study of cytotoxic CD8 clonotypes in ibrutinib-treated CLL. The data were produced by immunoSEQ multiplex PCR, yet TCRdb's version contains in-frame clones alone and is incomplete. The repertoire includes a few hundred thousand clones, around four fifths of them detected once, and over 5.5% sits in the top ten. Specimen: PBMCs, collected before ibrutinib treatment. The receptors were gathered from a human donor with chronic lymphocytic leukemia.

The rearrangement joins TRBV19 to TRBJ1-5; 7 nucleotides agree with TRBD1. The CDR3 consists of 13 residues. V shed 8 bases, J shed 6 bases, and the junction held 7 bases outside the gene matches. CDR1 and CDR2 from the germline V gene are LNHDA and SQIVND (reference sequence). The CDR3 protein is CASQLRGVQPQHF. For the CDR3, the DNA is TGTGCCAGTCAACTCAGGGGGGTTCAGCCCCAGCATTTT.

V usage is TRBV7-2 and J usage is TRBJ1-2; D remains unclear. V was pared by 1 base and J by 4 bases, with 13 bases between. This CDR3 is built from 15 residues. CDR1 SGHTA and CDR2 FQGNSA come from the germline V gene. The CDR3 bases are TGTGCCAGCAGCTTAGAGGTACAGACCCGCTATGGCTACACCTTC. Its translation: CASSLEVQTRYGYTF.

The chain employs TRBV11-3 and TRBJ2-2; D gene unclear. The V end lost 3 bases, the J end lost 3 bases, and 5 bases lay between the germline ends. The CDR3 sequence is 13 residues long. Germline-derived CDR1 and CDR2 are SGHNT and YENEEA. Here the CDR3 reads CASSLTYTGELFF. CDR3 nucleotide sequence: TGTGCCAGCAGCTTGACATACACCGGGGAGCTGTTTTTT. The variable domain in full, completed from reference TRBV11-3 and TRBJ2-2, reads EAGVVQSPRYKIIEKKQPVAFWCNPISGHNTLYWYLQNLGQGPELLIRYENEEAVDDSQLPKDRFSAERLKGVDSTLKIQPAELGDSAVYLCASSLTYTGELFFGEGSRLTVL.

V is TRBV7-9 and J is TRBJ2-1; D perhaps matches TRBD2 (6 bases). Germline values: CDR1 SEHNR, CDR2 FQNEAQ (reference sequence). Trimming took off 5 bases at V and 2 bases at J, with 16 bases between the two ends. CDR3 length: 16 amino acids. This CDR3 reads CASSPRRGVAYNEQFF. The CDR3 DNA is TGTGCCAGCAGCCCCCGGCGGGGAGTGGCCTACAATGAGCAGTTCTTC.

The rearrangement links TRBV2 to TRBJ2-2, with 11 bases lining up with TRBD2. CDR3 length: 15 residues. After removal of 6 bases from V and 5 bases from J, the junction contained 5 bases not matched to a gene. Germline loops: CDR1 SNHLY, CDR2 FYNNEI. This CDR3 is CASRIAGGPTGELFF. The CDR3, as DNA: TGTGCCAGCAGGATAGCGGGAGGGCCGACCGGGGAGCTGTTTTTT.

The rearrangement links TRBV7-9 to TRBJ1-2; D is undetermined. The CDR3 is 12 amino acids. With 4 bases removed from V and 5 bases from J, the gap between germline ends came to 8 bases. Germline V lookup: CDR1 SEHNR, CDR2 FQNEAQ (reference sequence). The CDR3 sequence is CASSSDGYGYTF. The CDR3, as DNA: TGTGCCAGCAGCTCGGATGGGTATGGCTACACCTTC.

V and J are TRBV10-3 and TRBJ2-7, with D possibly matching TRBD1 (6 bases). Germline V gene lookup returns CDR1 ENHRY and CDR2 SYGVKD. V dropped 2 bases and J dropped 7 bases, with 15 bases sitting between them. The length of the CDR3 is 14 residues. This chain's CDR3 is CAISEAKGVGEQYF. The CDR3 DNA reads as TGTGCCATCAGTGAGGCGAAGGGGGTGGGTGAGCAGTACTTC.

The gene calls are TRBV11-3 and TRBJ2-7, with D possibly being TRBD1 (6 bases). Germline V gene data show CDR1 as SGHNT and CDR2 as YENEEA. The CDR3 sequence is 15 residues long. Deletions cut 1 base from V and 5 bases from J, with 15 bases between. The CDR3, as DNA: TGTGCCAGCAGCTTAGGCCCAGGGGTTCAAAACGAGCAGTACTTC. It specifies CASSLGPGVQNEQYF.

In its sample, this clone was seen a few times. The chain has TRBV2 and TRBJ2-7; D is uncertain. The CDR3 runs 12 residues. Trimming pared 5 bases from V and 4 bases from J, leaving 9 bases between. CDR1 and CDR2 (germline): SNHLY, FYNNEI. CDR3 amino acids: CASSLQRYEQYF. CDR3 nucleotide sequence: TGTGCCAGCAGTCTACAGCGATACGAGCAGTACTTC. Full variable domain (missing parts from reference TRBV2 and TRBJ2-7): EPEVTQTPSHQVTQMGQEVILRCVPISNHLYFYWYRQILGQKVEFLVSFYNNEISEKSEIFDDQFSVERPDGSNFTLKIRSTKLEDSAMYFCASSLQRYEQYFGPGTRLTVT.

This clone was found a few times. The chain uses TRBV20-1 and TRBJ2-7; unclear D gene. The CDR3 contains 10 residues. V lost 5 bases, J lost 3 bases, and 5 bases lay in between. Germline V gene sequence: CDR1 DFQATT, CDR2 SNEGSKA (reference sequence). The CDR3 is CSAQYYEQYF. In DNA, the CDR3 is TGCAGTGCTCAATACTACGAGCAGTACTTC.

This clone was counted only a few times. The CDR3 DNA reads TGCGCCAGCAGCACGGGGCAAACCGGGGAGCTGTTTTTT. This translates into CASSTGQTGELFF. The chain joins TRBV5-1 to TRBJ2-2; possibly TRBD1 or TRBD2 for D (5 bases each). The CDR3 covers 13 residues. V lost 4 bases and J 5 bases, leaving 9 bases between the germline ends. CDR1 and CDR2 (germline): SGHRS, YFSETQ.

The chain joins TRBV7-9 to TRBJ2-2, with TRBD2 matching over 10 bases. Looked up from germline, CDR1 is SEHNR and CDR2 is FQNEAQ (reference sequence). J gave up 4 bases and V 2 bases, and 7 bases lay outside the gene matches. The CDR3 consists of 17 residues. CDR3 residues: CASSLTSGRGITGELFF. The CDR3 nucleotides read TGTGCCAGCAGCTTAACAAGCGGGAGGGGAATCACCGGGGAGCTGTTTTTT. Full variable domain (missing parts from reference TRBV7-9 and TRBJ2-2): DTGVSQNPRHKITKRGQNVTFRCDPISEHNRLYWYRQTLGQGPEFLTYFQNEAQLEKSRLLSDRFSAERPKGSFSTLEIQRTEQGDSAMYLCASSLTSGRGITGELFFGEGSRLTVL.